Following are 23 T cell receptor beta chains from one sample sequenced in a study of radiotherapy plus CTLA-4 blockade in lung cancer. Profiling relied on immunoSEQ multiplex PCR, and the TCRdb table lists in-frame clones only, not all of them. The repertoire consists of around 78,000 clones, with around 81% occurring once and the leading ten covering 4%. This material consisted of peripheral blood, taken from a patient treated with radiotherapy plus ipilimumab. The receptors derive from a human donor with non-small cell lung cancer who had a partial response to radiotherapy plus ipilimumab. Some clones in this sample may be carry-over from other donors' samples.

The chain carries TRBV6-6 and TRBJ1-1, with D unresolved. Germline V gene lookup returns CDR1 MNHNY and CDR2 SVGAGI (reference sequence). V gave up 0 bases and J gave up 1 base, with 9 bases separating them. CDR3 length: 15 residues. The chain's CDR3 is CASSYSGSQNTEAFF. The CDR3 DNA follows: TGTGCCAGCAGTTACTCGGGCAGCCAGAACACTGAAGCTTTCTTT.

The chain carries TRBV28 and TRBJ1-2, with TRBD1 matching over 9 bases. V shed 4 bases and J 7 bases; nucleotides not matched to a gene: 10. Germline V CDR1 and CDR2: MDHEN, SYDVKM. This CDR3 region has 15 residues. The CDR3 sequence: CASSYSGTGLFGYTF. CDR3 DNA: TGTGCCAGCAGTTATTCCGGGACAGGGCTTTTTGGCTACACCTTC.

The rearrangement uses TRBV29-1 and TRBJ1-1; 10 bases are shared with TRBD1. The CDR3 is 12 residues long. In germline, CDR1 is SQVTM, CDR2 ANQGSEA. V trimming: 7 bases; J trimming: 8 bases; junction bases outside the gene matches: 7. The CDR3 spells CSGYDRGQEAFF. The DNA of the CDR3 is TGCAGCGGTTACGACAGGGGGCAGGAAGCTTTCTTT.

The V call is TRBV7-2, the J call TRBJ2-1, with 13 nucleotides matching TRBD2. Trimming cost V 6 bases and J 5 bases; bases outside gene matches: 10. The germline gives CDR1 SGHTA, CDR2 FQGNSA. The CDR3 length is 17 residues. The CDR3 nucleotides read TGTGCCAGCAGTCTCGCACTAGCGGGGGGGCATCACAATGAGCAGTTCTTC. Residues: CASSLALAGGHHNEQFF.

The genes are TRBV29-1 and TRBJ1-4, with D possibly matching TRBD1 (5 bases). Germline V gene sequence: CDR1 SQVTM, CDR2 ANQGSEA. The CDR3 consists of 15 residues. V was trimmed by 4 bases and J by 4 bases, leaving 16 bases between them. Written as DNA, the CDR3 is TGCAGCGTTGGAGGGGTTGGGGGAGGTAATGAAAAACTGTTTTTT. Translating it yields CSVGGVGGGNEKLFF.

CDR3 nucleotide sequence: TGTGCCAGCAGCTCCGGACTAGCGGGGCGGGAGACCCAGTACTTC. As protein: CASSSGLAGRETQYF. The chain is built from TRBV11-2 and TRBJ2-5, with 12 bases that match TRBD2. Losses at the gene ends were 4 bases for V and 5 bases for J; bases not matched to a gene: 5. The CDR3 runs to 15 residues. Germline CDR1 SGHAT, CDR2 FQNNGV.

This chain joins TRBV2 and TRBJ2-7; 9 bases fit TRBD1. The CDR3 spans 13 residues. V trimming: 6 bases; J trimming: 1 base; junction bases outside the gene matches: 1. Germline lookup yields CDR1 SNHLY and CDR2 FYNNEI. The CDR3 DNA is TGTGCCAGCAGGACAGGGGGGTCCTACGAGCAGTACTTC. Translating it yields CASRTGGSYEQYF.

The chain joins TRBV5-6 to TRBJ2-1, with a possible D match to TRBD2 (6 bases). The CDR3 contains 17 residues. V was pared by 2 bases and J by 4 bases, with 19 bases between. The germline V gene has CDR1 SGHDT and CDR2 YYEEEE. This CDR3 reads CASSFLTGTPFYNEQFF. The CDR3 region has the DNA TGTGCCAGCAGCTTCCTCACCGGGACTCCGTTTTACAATGAGCAGTTCTTC.

CDR3 coding DNA: TGCAGCGTGTGGGTCGAGGTCTTGAACACTGAAGCTTTCTTT. As protein: CSVWVEVLNTEAFF. The V gene is TRBV29-1, the J gene TRBJ1-1; D remains unclear. The length of the CDR3 is 14 residues. Trimming took off 6 bases at V and 0 bases at J, with 14 bases between the two ends. The V gene's germline CDR1 is SQVTM and CDR2 ANQGSEA. Drawing the rest from reference TRBV29-1 and TRBJ1-1, the complete variable domain is SAVISQKPSRDICQRGTSLTIQCQVDSQVTMMFWYRQQPGQSLTLIATANQGSEATYESGFVIDKFPISRPNLTFSTLTVSNMSPEDSSIYLCSVWVEVLNTEAFFGQGTRLTVV.

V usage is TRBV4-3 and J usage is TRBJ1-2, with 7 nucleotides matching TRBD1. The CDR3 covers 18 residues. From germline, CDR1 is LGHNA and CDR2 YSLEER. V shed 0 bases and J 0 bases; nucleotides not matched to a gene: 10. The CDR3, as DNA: TGCGCCAGCAGCCAAGATCTCGGGACAGACTTACCTAACTATGGCTACACCTTC. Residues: CASSQDLGTDLPNYGYTF.

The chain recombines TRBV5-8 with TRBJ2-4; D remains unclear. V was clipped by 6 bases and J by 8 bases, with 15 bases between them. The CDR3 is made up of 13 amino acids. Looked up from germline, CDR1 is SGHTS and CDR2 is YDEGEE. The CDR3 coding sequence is TGTGCCAGCATACCTTTTCAGGTATACATTCAGTACTTC. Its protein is CASIPFQVYIQYF.

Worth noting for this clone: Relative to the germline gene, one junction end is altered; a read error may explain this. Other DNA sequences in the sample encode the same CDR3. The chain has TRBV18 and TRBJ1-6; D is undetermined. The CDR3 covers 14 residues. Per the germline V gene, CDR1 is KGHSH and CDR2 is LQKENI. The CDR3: CASSPVRSNSPLHF. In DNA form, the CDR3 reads TGTGCCAGCTCACCGGTGCGGTCGAATTCCCCCCTCCACTTT. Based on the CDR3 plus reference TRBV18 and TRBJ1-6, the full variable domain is NAGVMQNPRHLVRRRGQEARLRCSPMKGHSHVYWYRQLPEEGLKFMVYLQKENIIDESGMPKERFSAEFPKEGPSILRIQQVVRGDSAAYFCASSPVRSNSPLHFGNGTRLTVT.

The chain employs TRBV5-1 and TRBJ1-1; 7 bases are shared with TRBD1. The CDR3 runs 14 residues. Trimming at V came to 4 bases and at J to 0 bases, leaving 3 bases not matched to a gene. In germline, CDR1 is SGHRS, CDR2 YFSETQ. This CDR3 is CASSVTGMNTEAFF. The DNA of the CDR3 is TGCGCCAGCAGCGTGACAGGGATGAACACTGAAGCTTTCTTT. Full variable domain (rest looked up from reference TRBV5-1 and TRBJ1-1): KAGVTQTPRYLIKTRGQQVTLSCSPISGHRSVSWYQQTPGQGLQFLFEYFSETQRNKGNFPGRFSGRQFSNSRSEMNVSTLELGDSALYLCASSVTGMNTEAFFGQGTRLTVV.

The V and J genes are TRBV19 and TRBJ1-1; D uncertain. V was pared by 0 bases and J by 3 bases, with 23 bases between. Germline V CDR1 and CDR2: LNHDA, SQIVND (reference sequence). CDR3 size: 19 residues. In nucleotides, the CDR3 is TGTGCCAGTAGTATAGATCCGTCCTTCTCTCCTTCAGGCGACACTGAAGCTTTCTTT. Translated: CASSIDPSFSPSGDTEAFF.

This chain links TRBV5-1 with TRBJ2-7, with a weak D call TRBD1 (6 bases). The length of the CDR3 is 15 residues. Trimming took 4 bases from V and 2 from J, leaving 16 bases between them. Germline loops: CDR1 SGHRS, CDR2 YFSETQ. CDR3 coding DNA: TGCGCCAGCAGCCAGGGGCCTGGAGACACCTACGAGCAGTACTTC. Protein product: CASSQGPGDTYEQYF.

CDR3 bases: TGCGCCAGCAGCTTGGATTGGGGGAGGAGGGGCGAGCAGTACTTC. Its protein product is CASSLDWGRRGEQYF. This chain connects TRBV5-1 to TRBJ2-7, with D possibly matching TRBD2 (6 bases). Looked up from germline, CDR1 is SGHRS and CDR2 is YFSETQ. The CDR3 sequence is 15 residues long. The V gene lost 0 bases and the J gene lost 6 bases, with 16 bases spanning the gap.

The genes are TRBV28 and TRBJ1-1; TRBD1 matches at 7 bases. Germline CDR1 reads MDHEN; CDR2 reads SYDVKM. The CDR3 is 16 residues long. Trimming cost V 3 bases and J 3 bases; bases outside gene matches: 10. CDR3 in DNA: TGTGCCAGCAGTTTTTTAGGGGGCAGTGGTGACACTGAAGCTTTCTTT. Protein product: CASSFLGGSGDTEAFF.

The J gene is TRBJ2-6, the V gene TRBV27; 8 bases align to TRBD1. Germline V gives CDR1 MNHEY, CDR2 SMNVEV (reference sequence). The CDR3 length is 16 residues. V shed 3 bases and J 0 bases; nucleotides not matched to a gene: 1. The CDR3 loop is CASSFDRGSGANVLTF. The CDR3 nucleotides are TGTGCCAGCAGTTTCGACAGGGGCTCTGGGGCCAACGTCCTGACTTTC.

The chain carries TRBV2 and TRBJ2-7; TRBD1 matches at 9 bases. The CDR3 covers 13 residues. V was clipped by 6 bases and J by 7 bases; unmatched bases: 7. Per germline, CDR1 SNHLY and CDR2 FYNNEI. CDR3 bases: TGTGCCAGCAGGGCGGACAGGGGCAGTGAGCAGTACTTC. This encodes CASRADRGSEQYF.

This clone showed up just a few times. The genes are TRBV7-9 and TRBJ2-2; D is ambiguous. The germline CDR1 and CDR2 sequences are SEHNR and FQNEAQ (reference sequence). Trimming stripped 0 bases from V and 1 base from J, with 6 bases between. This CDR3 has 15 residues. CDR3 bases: TGTGCCAGCAGCTTAGCTAGTATGAACACCGGGGAGCTGTTTTTT. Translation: CASSLASMNTGELFF.

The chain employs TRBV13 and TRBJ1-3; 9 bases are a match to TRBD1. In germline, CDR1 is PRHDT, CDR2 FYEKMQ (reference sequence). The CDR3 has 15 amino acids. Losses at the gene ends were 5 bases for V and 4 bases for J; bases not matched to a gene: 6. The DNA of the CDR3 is TGTGCCAGCAGCCGGGACAGGGCGTCCGGAAACACCATATATTTT. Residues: CASSRDRASGNTIYF.

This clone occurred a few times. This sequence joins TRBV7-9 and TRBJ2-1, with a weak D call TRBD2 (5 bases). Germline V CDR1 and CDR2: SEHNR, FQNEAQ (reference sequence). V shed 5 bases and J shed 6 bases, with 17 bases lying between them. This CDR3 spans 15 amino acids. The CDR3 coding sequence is TGTGCCAGCAGCCCGGCCGGGGTGGTGAGCAATGAGCAGTTCTTC. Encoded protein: CASSPAGVVSNEQFF.

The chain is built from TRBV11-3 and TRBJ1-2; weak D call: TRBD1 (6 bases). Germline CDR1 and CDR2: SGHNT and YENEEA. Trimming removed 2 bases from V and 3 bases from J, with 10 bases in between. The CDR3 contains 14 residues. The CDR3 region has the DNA TGTGCCAGCAGCTTACGGGGACAAGACTATGGCTACACCTTC. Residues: CASSLRGQDYGYTF.